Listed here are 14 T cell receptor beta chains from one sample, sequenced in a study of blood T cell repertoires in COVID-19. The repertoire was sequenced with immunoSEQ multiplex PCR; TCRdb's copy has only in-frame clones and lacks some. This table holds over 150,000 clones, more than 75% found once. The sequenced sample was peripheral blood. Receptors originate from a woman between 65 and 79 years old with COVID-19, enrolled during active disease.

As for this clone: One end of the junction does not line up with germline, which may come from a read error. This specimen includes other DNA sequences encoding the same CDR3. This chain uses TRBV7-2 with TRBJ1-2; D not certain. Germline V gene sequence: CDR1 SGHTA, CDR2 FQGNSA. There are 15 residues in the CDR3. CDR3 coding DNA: TGTGCCAGCAGCTTAGTACAGTCGCTAAGATATGGTTACACCTTC. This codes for CASSLVQSLRYGYTF.

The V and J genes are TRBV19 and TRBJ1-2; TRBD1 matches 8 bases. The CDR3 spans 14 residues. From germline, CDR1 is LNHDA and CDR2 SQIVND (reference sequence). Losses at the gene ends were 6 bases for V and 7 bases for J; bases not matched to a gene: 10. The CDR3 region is CASSIQTGESGYTF. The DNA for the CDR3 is TGTGCCAGTAGCATACAGACAGGGGAGAGTGGCTACACCTTC.

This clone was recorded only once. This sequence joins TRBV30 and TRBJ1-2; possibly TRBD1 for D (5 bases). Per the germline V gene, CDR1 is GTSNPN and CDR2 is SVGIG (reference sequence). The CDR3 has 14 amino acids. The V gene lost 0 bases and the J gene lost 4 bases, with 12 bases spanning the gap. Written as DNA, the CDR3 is TGTGCCTGGAGTGTACTGGGGCAGTCCTATGGCTACACCTTC. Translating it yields CAWSVLGQSYGYTF.

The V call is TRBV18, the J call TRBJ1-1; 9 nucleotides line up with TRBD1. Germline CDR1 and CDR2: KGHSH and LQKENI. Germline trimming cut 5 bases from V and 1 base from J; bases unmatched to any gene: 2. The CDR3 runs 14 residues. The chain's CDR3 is CASSETGGNTEAFF. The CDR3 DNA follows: TGTGCCAGCTCAGAGACAGGGGGGAACACTGAAGCTTTCTTT. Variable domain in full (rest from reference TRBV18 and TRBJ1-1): NAGVMQNPRHLVRRRGQEARLRCSPMKGHSHVYWYRQLPEEGLKFMVYLQKENIIDESGMPKERFSAEFPKEGPSILRIQQVVRGDSAAYFCASSETGGNTEAFFGQGTRLTVV.

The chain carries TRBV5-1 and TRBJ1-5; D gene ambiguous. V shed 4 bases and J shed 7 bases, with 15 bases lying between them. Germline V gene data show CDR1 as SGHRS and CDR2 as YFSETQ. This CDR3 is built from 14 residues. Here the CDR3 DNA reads TGCGCCAGCAGCCCTTACGGGTCCGACCAGCCCCAGCATTTT. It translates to CASSPYGSDQPQHF.

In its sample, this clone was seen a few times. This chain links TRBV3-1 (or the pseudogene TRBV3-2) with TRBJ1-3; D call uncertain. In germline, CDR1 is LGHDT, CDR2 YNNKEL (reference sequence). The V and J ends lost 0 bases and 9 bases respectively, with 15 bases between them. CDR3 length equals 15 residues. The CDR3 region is CASSQDLTARGTIYF. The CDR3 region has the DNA TGTGCCAGCAGCCAAGATCTTACGGCGAGAGGCACCATATATTTT.

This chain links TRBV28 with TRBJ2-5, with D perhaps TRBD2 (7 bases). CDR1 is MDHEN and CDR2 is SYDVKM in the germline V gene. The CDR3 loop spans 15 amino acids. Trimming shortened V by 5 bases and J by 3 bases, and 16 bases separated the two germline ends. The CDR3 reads CASSISGGGEETQYF. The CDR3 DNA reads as TGTGCCAGCAGTATATCCGGAGGGGGGGAAGAGACCCAGTACTTC.

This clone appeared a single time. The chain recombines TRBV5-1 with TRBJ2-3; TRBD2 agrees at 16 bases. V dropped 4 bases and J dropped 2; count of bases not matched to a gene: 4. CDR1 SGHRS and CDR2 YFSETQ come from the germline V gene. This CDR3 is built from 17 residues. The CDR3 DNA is TGCGCCAGCAGCGAGGGGACTAGCGGGGGGGACACAGATACGCAGTATTTT. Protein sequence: CASSEGTSGGDTDTQYF.

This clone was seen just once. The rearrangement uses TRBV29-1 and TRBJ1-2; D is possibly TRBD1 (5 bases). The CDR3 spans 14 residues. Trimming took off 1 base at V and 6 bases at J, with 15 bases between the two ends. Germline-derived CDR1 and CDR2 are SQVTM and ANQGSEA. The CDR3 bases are TGCAGCGTTGAAGGGCGCGGGGCTAGGGATGGCTACACCTTC. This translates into CSVEGRGARDGYTF.

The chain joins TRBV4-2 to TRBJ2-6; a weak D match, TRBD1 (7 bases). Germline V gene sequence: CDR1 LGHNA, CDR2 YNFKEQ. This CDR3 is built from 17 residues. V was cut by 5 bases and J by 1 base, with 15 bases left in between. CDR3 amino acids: CASSFDPGGSGANVLTF. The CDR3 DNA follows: TGTGCCAGCAGCTTTGATCCAGGGGGGTCTGGGGCCAACGTCCTGACTTTC.

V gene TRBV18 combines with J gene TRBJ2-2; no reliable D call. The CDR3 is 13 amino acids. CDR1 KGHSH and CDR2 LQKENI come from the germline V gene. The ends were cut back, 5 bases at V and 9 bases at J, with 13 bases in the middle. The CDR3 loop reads CASSAGSRRELFF. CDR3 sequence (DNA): TGTGCCAGCTCAGCAGGCAGCCGTAGGGAGCTGTTTTTT.

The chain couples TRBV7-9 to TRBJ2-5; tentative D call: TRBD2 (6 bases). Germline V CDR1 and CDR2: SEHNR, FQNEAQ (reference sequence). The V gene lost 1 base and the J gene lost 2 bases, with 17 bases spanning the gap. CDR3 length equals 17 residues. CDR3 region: CASSLEVWRVKQETQYF. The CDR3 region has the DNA TGTGCCAGCAGCTTAGAGGTGTGGAGGGTAAAACAAGAGACCCAGTACTTC.

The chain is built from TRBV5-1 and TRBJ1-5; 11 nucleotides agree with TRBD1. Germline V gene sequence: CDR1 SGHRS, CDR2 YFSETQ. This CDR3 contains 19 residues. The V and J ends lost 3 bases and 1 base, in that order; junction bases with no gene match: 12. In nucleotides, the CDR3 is TGCGCCAGCAGCTCGAACCGGGACAGGGGGATCTCAAGCAATCAGCCCCAGCATTTT. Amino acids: CASSSNRDRGISSNQPQHF.

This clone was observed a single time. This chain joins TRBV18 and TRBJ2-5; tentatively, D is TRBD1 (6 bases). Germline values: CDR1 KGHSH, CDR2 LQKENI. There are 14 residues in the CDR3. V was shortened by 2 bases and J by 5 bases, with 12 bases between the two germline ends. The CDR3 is CASSPYPRGETQYF. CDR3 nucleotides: TGTGCCAGCTCACCATATCCCAGGGGTGAGACCCAGTACTTC.